This TCR beta chain was found in a study of blood T cell repertoires in COVID-19 (dated by TCRdb to 2018 to 2020). Study-wide context: Collaborator samples came from the United States, Italy and Spain and covered acute and convalescent phases of COVID-19. The material from the prospective study consisted of cDNA or gDNA derived from T cells, B-cell-depleted T cells, or PBMCs. Deeply sampled blood TCRbeta repertoires from subjects exposed to, actively infected with, or recovered from COVID-19 were included in the dataset. A freely available public database, intended as a resource for researchers studying the immune response to SARS-CoV-2, is where the repertoires were released. The samples were drawn from the first 160 participants of the ongoing ImmuneRACE study and from some 1,300 subjects provided by 6 global collaborators. Nearly every sample came with metadata listing a de-identified subject ID, COVID-19 status, age in years and sex. Where HLA class I and class II types were available, the types were taken from metadata supplied by the sample provider, not from assay-based typing. Beyond this particular receptor, the publication reports: The amount of clinical and demographic metadata varied by source and participant and was provided uncurated.

In Seattle, one collaborating source enrolled patients while the infection was active and tracked those patients longitudinally over the course of disease. The collaborating institutions used their own protocols to collect whole blood in K2EDTA tubes. For TCRbeta analysis, collaborators shipped samples as frozen whole blood, isolated PBMCs, or DNA extracted from either of those sample types. The CDR3 sequence holds 13 residues, the cysteine and phenylalanine included. The only DNA kept is the CDR3, 39 bases in frame from the first base. Trimming costs V 4 bases and J 3 bases, and their ends lie 11 bases apart. Reading the germline V gene gives CDR1 SGHDT and CDR2 YYEEEE. The immunoSEQ Assay, a bias-controlled multiplex PCR, was used to amplify TCRbeta CDR3 regions from genomic DNA. Under the source paper's analysis protocol: The number of nucleated cells in each sample was estimated by amplification of reference gene primers within the assay. To quantify the absolute abundance of each unique TCRbeta CDR3 rearrangement, sequence reads were collapsed and filtered. Productive Simpson clonality was computed per sample as the square root of Simpson's diversity index over productive rearrangements. The table comes from immuneACCESS by way of TCRdb, which keeps in-frame sequences with V and J called. Part of the clones is missing from these tables; in studies checked, under half for an unresolved V gene and the rest for unknown reasons. V, J and clone size were drawn from that table, and D and trimming were deduced from the DNA. For this sample the table gives about 330,000 clones, of which about nine tenths were detected only once. The top ten clones comprise approximately 9.3% of the sample.

To note about this clone: What antigen it recognizes has not been identified. The input lacks base qualities; no much larger clone sits a single base away.

Material for sequencing was peripheral blood. The receptor was derived from a man aged 25-45 years with COVID-19, enrolled during active disease. The chain is encoded by TRBV5-6 joined to TRBJ2-7, with a tentative D gene TRBD1 over 7 matching bases. CDR3 region: CASSGGTVYEQYF. The DNA reads TGTGCCAGCAGCGGAGGGACAGTCTACGAGCAGTACTTC. The full variable domain, with segments outside the CDR3 supplied by the reference TRBV5-6 and TRBJ2-7 proteins, appears as DAGVTQSPTHLIKTRGQQVTLRCSPKSGHDTVSWYQQALGQGPQFIFQYYEEEERQRGNFPDRFSGHQFPNYSSELNVNALLLGDSALYLCASSGGTVYEQYFGPGTRLTVT.